The T cell receptor beta chain under discussion was sequenced for a study of CD8+ T cells in alopecia areata. RNA extraction and reverse transcription yielded cDNA as sequencing template. Method: immunoSEQ multiplex PCR; TCRdb's copy keeps in-frame clones and lacks some. Of some 95,000 clones listed, roughly 47% are singletons. The CDR3 is 14 residues long. V gave up 5 bases and J gave up 7 bases, with 15 bases separating them. CDR1 and CDR2 (germline): MNHEY, SVGAGI. Material: CD4+ T cells sorted from blood. The gene calls are TRBV6-5 and TRBJ1-5; no clear D. The sequence came from a human donor with alopecia areata. The DNA for the CDR3 is TGTGCCAGCAGTCCTCGGGCGGGGATACAGCCCCAGCATTTT. It codes for CASSPRAGIQPQHF.